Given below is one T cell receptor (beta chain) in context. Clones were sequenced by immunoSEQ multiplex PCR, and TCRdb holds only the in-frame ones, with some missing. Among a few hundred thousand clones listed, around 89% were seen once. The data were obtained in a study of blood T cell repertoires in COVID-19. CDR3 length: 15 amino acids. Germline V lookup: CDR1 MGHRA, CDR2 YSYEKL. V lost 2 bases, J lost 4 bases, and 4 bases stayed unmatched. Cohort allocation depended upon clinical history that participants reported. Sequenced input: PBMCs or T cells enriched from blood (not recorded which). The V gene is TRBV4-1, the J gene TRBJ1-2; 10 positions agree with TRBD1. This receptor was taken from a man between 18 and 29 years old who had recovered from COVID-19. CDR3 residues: CASSQQRTGGYGYTF. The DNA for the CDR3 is TGCGCCAGCAGCCAACAACGGACAGGGGGCTATGGCTACACCTTC.